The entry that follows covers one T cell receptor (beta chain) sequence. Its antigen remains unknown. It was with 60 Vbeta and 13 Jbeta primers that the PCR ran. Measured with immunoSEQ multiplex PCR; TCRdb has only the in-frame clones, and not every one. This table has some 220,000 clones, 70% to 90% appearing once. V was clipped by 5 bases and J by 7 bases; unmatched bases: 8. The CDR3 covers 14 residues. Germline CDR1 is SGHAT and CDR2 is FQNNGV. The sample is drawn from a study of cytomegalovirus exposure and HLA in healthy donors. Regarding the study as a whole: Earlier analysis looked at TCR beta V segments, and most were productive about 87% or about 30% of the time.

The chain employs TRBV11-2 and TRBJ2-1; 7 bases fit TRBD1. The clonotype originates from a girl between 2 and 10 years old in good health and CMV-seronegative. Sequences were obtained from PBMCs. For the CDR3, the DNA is TGTGCCAGCAGCCAACCGGACAGGTTGAATGAGCAGTTCTTC. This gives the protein CASSQPDRLNEQFF.